These 24 T cell receptor beta chains were all obtained from the same sample, sequenced in a study of shared clonotypes between healthy human individuals. Repertoires were generated with immunoSEQ multiplex PCR, while TCRdb's copy carries only in-frame clones and drops some. Of about 110,000 clones listed, about 70% are singletons. The specimen sequenced was memory CD8+ T cells sorted from blood. Described subset: CD45RO+ cells pooled with CCR7-negative TemRA cells. The receptors shown here come from a young woman in good health.

Many counts were recorded for this clone. The chain joins TRBV29-1 to TRBJ2-7; the D call may be TRBD1 or TRBD2 (6 bases each). Germline lookup yields CDR1 SQVTM and CDR2 ANQGSEA. The CDR3 contains 16 residues. The V end was cut by 5 bases, the J end by 6 bases, with 26 bases between. The CDR3 DNA sequence: TGCAGCGTTACTACCCCGGAGGGGTGGGGGCAACGCGAGCAGTACTTC. Protein sequence: CSVTTPEGWGQREQYF.

The chain uses TRBV5-6 and TRBJ2-1; 12 positions agree with TRBD2. Looked up from germline, CDR1 is SGHDT and CDR2 is YYEEEE. This CDR3 comprises 15 residues. V lost 5 bases to trimming and J lost 6 bases; unmatched junction nucleotides: 6. CDR3 bases: TGTGCCAGCAGGGGCGGACTAGCGGGATTCAATGAGCAGTTCTTC. This encodes CASRGGLAGFNEQFF.

This clone has at least ten counts. The chain carries TRBV10-3 and TRBJ1-1; tentatively, D is TRBD1 (6 bases). Trimming stripped 6 bases from V and 3 bases from J, with 11 bases between. CDR1 and CDR2 (germline): ENHRY, SYGVKD. This CDR3 is 13 amino acids long. The CDR3, as DNA: TGTGCCATCAGCGAGGCAGGGGACACTGAAGCTTTCTTT. It specifies CAISEAGDTEAFF.

The chain links TRBV5-1 to TRBJ2-1; no clear D. This CDR3 is 14 amino acids long. The germline gives CDR1 SGHRS, CDR2 YFSETQ. V was clipped by 6 bases and J by 0 bases, with 10 bases between them. CDR3 amino acids: CASIGGASYNEQFF. CDR3 DNA: TGCGCCAGCATCGGTGGTGCCTCCTACAATGAGCAGTTCTTC.

The gene calls are TRBV28 and TRBJ2-7; D gene ambiguous. CDR3 length equals 16 residues. Per germline, CDR1 MDHEN and CDR2 SYDVKM. V was trimmed by 6 bases and J by 5 bases, leaving 23 bases between them. CDR3 amino acids: CASSPDWTATSHEQYF. DNA of the CDR3: TGTGCCAGCAGCCCAGATTGGACGGCCACTTCTCACGAGCAGTACTTC.

This clone has just a few counts. The chain recombines TRBV7-9 with TRBJ2-1; either TRBD1 or TRBD2 may fit D (5 bases each). Between the trimmed V and J ends, which lost 5 bases and 6 bases, there was a span of 20 bases. Germline loops: CDR1 SEHNR, CDR2 FQNEAQ (reference sequence). The CDR3 contains 16 residues. CDR3 sequence (DNA): TGTGCCAGCAGCAACCTCGGGCCCAATGGGGGCAATGAGCAGTTCTTC. This codes for CASSNLGPNGGNEQFF.

This clone has ten or more counts. The chain links TRBV6-1 to TRBJ2-3, with 7 bases that match TRBD2. CDR3 length equals 15 residues. CDR1 MNHNS and CDR2 SASEGT come from the germline V gene. The V gene end was trimmed by 8 bases and the J gene end by 0 bases; junction bases not matched to a gene: 8. The CDR3 loop reads CASGRVIESTDTQYF. The CDR3 region has the DNA TGTGCCAGCGGGAGGGTCATCGAGAGCACAGATACGCAGTATTTT.

This clone was counted many times. The identical CDR3 is also encoded by other nucleotide sequences in the sample. The V and J genes are TRBV25-1 and TRBJ1-5, with a weak D call TRBD1 (6 bases). CDR3 length: 13 residues. Germline-derived CDR1 and CDR2 are MGHDK and SYGVNS. V lost 6 bases and J lost 6, with 12 bases in between. The CDR3 DNA reads as TGTGCCAGCAGGGGAGGGGGAAGTCAGCCCCAGCATTTT. Residues: CASRGGGSQPQHF. The variable domain in full, with the rest retrieved from reference TRBV25-1 and TRBJ1-5, is EADIYQTPRYLVIGTGKKITLECSQTMGHDKMYWYQQDPGMELHLIHYSYGVNSTEKGDLSSESTVSRIRTEHFPLTLESARPSHTSQYLCASRGGGSQPQHFGDGTRLSIL.

This clone was seen a handful of times. J is TRBJ2-7 and V is TRBV9, with D perhaps TRBD1 (5 bases). This CDR3 has 17 amino acids. The V end lost 4 bases, the J end lost 0 bases, and 20 bases lay between the germline ends. The germline V gene has CDR1 SGDLS and CDR2 YYNGEE. CDR3: CASSPQPQGSSSYEQYF. The CDR3 nucleotides read TGTGCCAGCAGCCCGCAGCCCCAGGGTAGCTCCTCCTACGAGCAGTACTTC.

In this sample, this clone turned up a few times. The rearrangement links TRBV15 to TRBJ1-2; D might be TRBD1 (6 bases). The CDR3 sequence is 16 residues long. The V gene's germline CDR1 is LNHNV and CDR2 YYDKDF (reference sequence). V dropped 5 bases and J dropped 6 bases, with 22 bases sitting between them. In nucleotides, the CDR3 is TGTGCCACCAGCGGCCTCAGGGGCAGTGAGGCCGATGGCTACACCTTC. Amino acids: CATSGLRGSEADGYTF.

This clone came up many times. The V gene is TRBV28, the J gene TRBJ2-7; TRBD1 matches 8 bases. Trimming took 5 bases from V and 2 from J; bases not matched to a gene: 17. Per germline, CDR1 MDHEN and CDR2 SYDVKM. There are 18 residues in the CDR3. CDR3 DNA sequence: TGTGCCAGCAGTGGACCGGGACAGGTTCCCTTATCGGCCTACGAGCAGTACTTC. Translation: CASSGPGQVPLSAYEQYF.

The chain links TRBV6-5 to TRBJ2-1; D might be TRBD1 (6 bases). V gave up 6 bases and J gave up 12 bases, with 21 bases separating them. There are 14 residues in the CDR3. CDR1 is MNHEY, CDR2 SVGAGI, per germline. The CDR3 nucleotides are TGTGCCAGCAGCCCGGAGTCTAGGGGGTATCGGCAGTTCTTC. Amino acid sequence: CASSPESRGYRQFF.

The V call is TRBV7-8, the J call TRBJ2-2; D gene unclear. The CDR3 length is 14 residues. The germline CDR1 and CDR2 sequences are SGHVS and FQNEAQ. The V end was cut by 1 base, the J end by 4 bases, with 7 bases between. The CDR3 bases are TGTGCCAGCAGCTTAGTAGTTCCCACCGGGGAGCTGTTTTTT. It specifies CASSLVVPTGELFF.

This sequence joins TRBV15 and TRBJ1-5; D unresolved. This CDR3 is 13 amino acids long. Germline loops: CDR1 LNHNV, CDR2 YYDKDF (reference sequence). V was clipped by 4 bases and J by 6 bases, with 10 bases between them. In nucleotides, the CDR3 is TGTGCCACCAGCACTCAACGGAGTCAGCCCCAGCATTTT. Amino acid sequence: CATSTQRSQPQHF.

The CDR3 DNA sequence: TGTGCCAGCAGTGACCACTGGTGGGGGCCCCACTCTTGCGAGCAGTACTTC. Translating gives CASSDHWWGPHSCEQYF. V is TRBV25-1 and J is TRBJ2-7; a possible D gene is TRBD1 (6 bases). The V and J ends lost 3 bases and 6 bases respectively, with 24 bases between them. CDR1 and CDR2 from the germline V gene are MGHDK and SYGVNS. The CDR3 covers 17 residues.

Remarks on this clone: The same CDR3 can be traced to other DNA sequences in this sample. The chain recombines TRBV7-9 with TRBJ2-5; unclear D gene. The CDR3 has 15 residues. With 2 bases removed from V and 2 bases from J, the gap between germline ends came to 12 bases. Per germline, CDR1 SEHNR and CDR2 FQNEAQ (reference sequence). The CDR3 DNA reads TGTGCCAGCAGCTTAAAGCTGACAAATCAAGAGACCCAGTACTTC. Amino acid sequence: CASSLKLTNQETQYF.

This clone was seen more than once but under ten times. The V and J genes are TRBV18 and TRBJ1-3; D call uncertain. The CDR3 is made up of 13 amino acids. V shed 8 bases and J shed 7 bases, with 15 bases lying between them. Germline CDR1 is KGHSH and CDR2 is LQKENI. The DNA of the CDR3 is TGTGCCAGCACCCCAAGCTTCGGTAACACCATATATTTT. It specifies CASTPSFGNTIYF.

This rearrangement joins TRBV25-1 to TRBJ1-1; D gene unclear. The germline V gene has CDR1 MGHDK and CDR2 SYGVNS. Trimming stripped 5 bases from V and 1 base from J, with 14 bases between. The CDR3 sequence is 15 residues long. The CDR3 spells CASSPSGRANTEAFF. CDR3 nucleotide sequence: TGTGCCAGCAGTCCGTCAGGTAGGGCGAACACTGAAGCTTTCTTT.

This clone was seen just once. V and J are TRBV4-1 and TRBJ2-5; 8 bases align to TRBD1. The CDR3 length is 16 residues. V trimming: 3 bases; J trimming: 4 bases; junction bases outside the gene matches: 10. Germline CDR1 and CDR2: MGHRA and YSYEKL. The CDR3 loop reads CASSHPGTGVRETQYF. DNA of the CDR3: TGCGCCAGCAGCCATCCCGGGACAGGAGTTCGAGAGACCCAGTACTTC.

This clone has just a few counts. This chain links TRBV4-1 with TRBJ2-7, with 10 bases lining up with TRBD2. The CDR3 covers 17 residues. V shed 0 bases and J 6 bases; nucleotides not matched to a gene: 11. The germline gives CDR1 MGHRA, CDR2 YSYEKL. The CDR3 DNA reads TGCGCCAGCAGCCAAGAGGAGTCTAGCGGGAGCGGATTCGAGCAGTACTTC. Translation: CASSQEESSGSGFEQYF.

The genes are TRBV6-6 and TRBJ2-7; a weak D match, TRBD2 (6 bases). This CDR3 region has 13 residues. Germline CDR1 reads MNHNY; CDR2 reads SVGAGI (reference sequence). V was cut by 0 bases and J by 6 bases, with 9 bases left in between. The CDR3 loop reads CASSYSSSVEQYF. CDR3 bases: TGTGCCAGCAGTTACTCGTCTAGCGTCGAGCAGTACTTC.

With respect to this clone: Germline is not matched at one junction end, which may reflect a read error. This sequence joins TRBV10-3 and TRBJ1-1; D not resolved. The CDR3 consists of 14 residues. Per germline, CDR1 ENHRY and CDR2 SYGVKD. The CDR3 sequence: CASSEGQESTEAFF. DNA of the CDR3: TGTGCCAGCAGTGAAGGTCAGGAGTCCACTGAAGCTTTCTTT.

The V and J genes are TRBV19 and TRBJ2-7; 7 nucleotides agree with TRBD2. The CDR3 length is 14 residues. From germline, CDR1 is LNHDA and CDR2 SQIVND (reference sequence). V dropped 1 base and J dropped 2; count of bases not matched to a gene: 2. The CDR3 bases are TGTGCCAGTAGTATAGCGGCGGGAGCCTACGAGCAGTACTTC. Translated: CASSIAAGAYEQYF. Filled out from reference TRBV19 and TRBJ2-7, the complete variable domain reads DGGITQSPKYLFRKEGQNVTLSCEQNLNHDAMYWYRQDPGQGLRLIYYSQIVNDFQKGDIAEGYSVSREKKESFPLTVTSAQKNPTAFYLCASSIAAGAYEQYFGPGTRLTVT.

Remarks on this clone: The sample has other DNA sequences that encode this CDR3 too. The J gene is TRBJ2-7, the V gene TRBV18, with TRBD1 matching over 7 bases. Germline values: CDR1 KGHSH, CDR2 LQKENI. There are 14 residues in the CDR3. Germline trimming cut 6 bases from V and 2 bases from J; bases unmatched to any gene: 7. CDR3 bases: TGTGCCAGCTCCTCACGACAGGGACCCTACGAGCAGTACTTC. It codes for CASSSRQGPYEQYF.